Following are 16 T cell receptor beta chains from one sample sequenced in a study of CD8 T cells in ankylosing spondylitis. TCRdb called the 5' RACE reads again in MiXCR, with one record for every CDR3 protein. The sample records about 750,000 distinct CDR3 sequences, 15% to 20% being singletons. These TCRs' antigens remain unknown. Study outcomes and limitations: Ankylosing spondylitis blood appeared to carry a characteristic TCR beta motif of roughly eight highly homologous variants.

The sequenced sample consisted of blood, either unsorted or a sorted T cell fraction (not recorded which). These receptors all come from a male donor with ankylosing spondylitis.

The chain has TRBV27 and TRBJ2-1; D not resolved. V dropped 7 bases and J dropped 6 bases, with 19 bases sitting between them. CDR1 is MNHEY and CDR2 is SMNVEV in the germline V gene (reference sequence). This CDR3 contains 15 residues. The DNA of the CDR3 is TGTGCCAGCAAACCCCTGAGTCTGGGGTCCAATGAGCAGTTCTTC. Translating it yields CASKPLSLGSNEQFF.

V gene TRBV2 combines with J gene TRBJ1-5, with no clear D. Trimming removed 5 bases at V and 7 bases at J, with 12 bases between. Looked up from germline, CDR1 is SNHLY and CDR2 is FYNNEI. The CDR3 contains 13 residues. The CDR3 loop is CASSIELLQPQHF. CDR3 coding DNA: TGTGCCAGCAGTATAGAACTCCTCCAGCCCCAGCATTTT.

In its sample, this clonotype was seen a few times. The chain carries TRBV29-1 and TRBJ2-5, with 8 bases fitting TRBD2. CDR1 is SQVTM and CDR2 is ANQGSEA in the germline V gene. This CDR3 contains 14 residues. V shed 4 bases and J 5 bases; nucleotides not matched to a gene: 9. The CDR3 nucleotides read TGCAGCGTTGTCGGGGGGGCTTTAGGGGAGACCCAGTACTTC. Residues: CSVVGGALGETQYF.

J is TRBJ2-1 and V is TRBV18; 11 bases agree with TRBD1. This CDR3 contains 15 residues. Germline loops: CDR1 KGHSH, CDR2 LQKENI. V lost 3 bases, J lost 8 bases, and 6 bases stayed unmatched. The CDR3 region is CASSPRTGGQDEQFF. DNA of the CDR3: TGTGCCAGCTCACCGCGGACAGGGGGCCAGGATGAGCAGTTCTTC.

CDR3 loop: CASSPDVAAYEQYF. The CDR3 DNA is TGTGCCAGCAGCCCTGACGTTGCGGCCTACGAGCAGTACTTC. This chain joins TRBV7-9 and TRBJ2-7; D is unresolved. Between the trimmed V and J ends, which lost 5 bases and 2 bases, there was a span of 13 bases. The CDR3 totals 14 residues. CDR1 and CDR2 from the germline V gene are SEHNR and FQNEAQ (reference sequence).

This clonotype was observed a few times. This rearrangement joins TRBV5-1 to TRBJ2-2; D is possibly TRBD1 (6 bases). The V gene lost 2 bases and the J gene lost 4 bases, with 9 bases spanning the gap. This CDR3 has 14 amino acids. CDR1 is SGHRS and CDR2 is YFSETQ in the germline V gene. This chain's CDR3 is CASSLQGGTGELFF. The CDR3 DNA reads TGCGCCAGCAGCTTACAGGGCGGCACCGGGGAGCTGTTTTTT.

This clonotype was observed a handful of times. The chain links TRBV20-1 to TRBJ1-5, with D unresolved. V shed 0 bases and J shed 2 bases, with 14 bases lying between them. This CDR3 contains 16 residues. Germline CDR1 reads DFQATT; CDR2 reads SNEGSKA (reference sequence). CDR3 in amino acids: CSARDPGGRGNQPQHF. For the CDR3, the DNA is TGCAGTGCTAGAGACCCCGGAGGGCGCGGCAATCAGCCCCAGCATTTT.

The gene calls are TRBV7-6 and TRBJ2-7; possibly TRBD1 for D (5 bases). CDR1 is SGHVS and CDR2 is FNYEAQ in the germline V gene. Trimming pared 5 bases from V and 5 bases from J, leaving 13 bases between. The CDR3 has 13 amino acids. The CDR3 region has the DNA TGTGCCAGCAGCCGTCGACAGTTAGACGAGCAGTACTTC. It is translated as CASSRRQLDEQYF.

V usage is TRBV7-3 and J usage is TRBJ2-3; a possible D gene is TRBD2 (5 bases). Per germline, CDR1 SGHTA and CDR2 FQGTGA. The CDR3 sequence is 14 residues long. The germline V and J ends were trimmed by 8 bases and 5 bases, with 17 bases remaining between them. The CDR3 DNA sequence: TGTGCCAGCTCCACCGGGATTCGAGGAGATACGCAGTATTTT. It specifies CASSTGIRGDTQYF.

The gene calls are TRBV20-1 and TRBJ2-7; 8 bases map to TRBD1. This CDR3 has 14 amino acids. V trimming: 5 bases; J trimming: 3 bases; junction bases outside the gene matches: 9. CDR1 is DFQATT and CDR2 is SNEGSKA in the germline V gene (reference sequence). The DNA for the CDR3 is TGCAGTGCTCTCCCAGGGGGCGCCGGCTACGAGCAGTACTTC. This gives the protein CSALPGGAGYEQYF.

The J gene is TRBJ2-3, the V gene TRBV5-1, with TRBD2 identical over 9 bases. With 4 bases clipped from V and 5 bases from J, the junction kept 17 bases outside the gene matches. The germline gives CDR1 SGHRS, CDR2 YFSETQ. CDR3 length: 18 residues. The chain's CDR3 is CASSPLLPAGGPVDTQYF. In DNA, the CDR3 is TGCGCCAGCAGCCCCCTCCTCCCGGCGGGAGGGCCCGTAGATACGCAGTATTTT.

This clonotype occurred a few times. V usage is TRBV29-1 and J usage is TRBJ2-2; TRBD2 aligns across 9 bases. From germline, CDR1 is SQVTM and CDR2 ANQGSEA. Trimming at V came to 4 bases and at J to 6 bases, leaving 9 bases not matched to a gene. There are 15 residues in the CDR3. CDR3 residues: CSVVDGLAGAGELFF. The CDR3 DNA reads TGCAGCGTTGTAGATGGGTTAGCGGGAGCCGGGGAGCTGTTTTTT.

The CDR3 loop is CASSQTAGVSSYNEQFF. The CDR3 coding sequence is TGTGCCAGCAGCCAAACAGCGGGAGTAAGCTCCTACAATGAGCAGTTCTTC. The chain joins TRBV4-2 to TRBJ2-1; 8 bases align to TRBD2. The CDR3 spans 17 residues. Germline V gene lookup returns CDR1 LGHNA and CDR2 YNFKEQ. V lost 2 bases and J lost 0; bases outside the gene matches: 6.

The chain employs TRBV20-1 and TRBJ2-2; D gene unclear. The CDR3 covers 12 residues. Germline-derived CDR1 and CDR2 are DFQATT and SNEGSKA (reference sequence). V was shortened by 6 bases and J by 1 base, with 6 bases between the two germline ends. The CDR3 DNA sequence: TGCAGTGCCGCGGAGAACACCGGGGAGCTGTTTTTT. As protein: CSAAENTGELFF.

V is TRBV11-1 and J is TRBJ2-1, with 14 bases identical to TRBD2. There are 19 residues in the CDR3. The germline CDR1 and CDR2 sequences are SGHAT and FQDESV (reference sequence). With 4 bases clipped from V and 3 bases from J, the junction kept 11 bases outside the gene matches. The CDR3 DNA is TGTGCCAGCAGCTCCGAGACTAGCGGGAGGGCCGCGTTCTACAATGAGCAGTTCTTC. Residues: CASSSETSGRAAFYNEQFF.

The gene calls are TRBV4-1 and TRBJ1-6; a weak D match, TRBD1 (6 bases). Germline CDR1 MGHRA, CDR2 YSYEKL. The CDR3 is 15 amino acids. V lost 3 bases to trimming and J lost 7 bases, with 13 bases between them. The CDR3 loop is CASSHRPGENSPLHF. The CDR3 DNA reads as TGCGCCAGCAGCCATCGCCCAGGGGAAAATTCACCCCTCCACTTT.